The present T cell receptor (beta chain) was sequenced within a study of cytomegalovirus exposure and HLA in healthy donors. Findings of the study overall: Some segments of the V type, notably TRBV6-2 and TRBV6-3, were excluded as indistinguishable.

This clone has only one observation. What it binds is not known. Primers for the PCR totalled 60 Vbeta and 13 Jbeta. Repertoires were generated with immunoSEQ multiplex PCR, while TCRdb's copy carries only in-frame clones and drops some. The sample lists roughly 110,000 clones, 70% to 85% occurring once. The CDR3 extends over 17 amino acids. The V end lost 6 bases, the J end lost 3 bases, and 23 bases lay between the germline ends. From germline, CDR1 is SQVTM and CDR2 ANQGSEA. The receptor comes from a woman under 30 in good health and CMV-seronegative. The chain carries TRBV29-1 and TRBJ2-2; tentative D call: TRBD2 (6 bases). Sequencing was carried out using PBMCs. The CDR3 is CSVVPWGVSMDTGELFF. CDR3 bases: TGCAGCGTGGTCCCTTGGGGGGTTAGTATGGACACCGGGGAGCTGTTTTTT.